This T cell receptor (beta chain) stems from a study of beta chain features in type 1 diabetes (dated by TCRdb to 2016 to 2019). In the study overall: No differences in mean age, gender distribution, total cell number or subset yield were found between patients and healthy donors. A total of about 100,000,000 sorted cells were examined across all samples, and RNA yield correlated strongly with the number of cells per subset. Naive and central memory subsets were obtained from all 28 donors, but regulatory and stem cell-like memory subsets were isolated from only 8 patients and about 8 healthy donors. The study compared the TCRB repertoires of sorted circulating CD4+ T cell subsets in recently diagnosed type 1 diabetes patients with those in matched healthy donors. The paper as a whole reports these results and caveats: PCR might favor shorter templates, but patient and control samples were amplified and corrected together, so any skew would affect both groups equally. Fewer insertions and more nucleotide deletions at VDJ recombination sites were observed in patients with type 1 diabetes, implying thymic rearrangement abnormalities. Only small numbers of individuals were included in the HLA sub-analyses, which left unresolved whether HLA type had any influence on TCRB rearrangement. Because cDNA rather than genomic DNA was sequenced, highly expressing activated cells could have been over-represented, although no difference in activation and CD3 levels was found between groups. In all four CD4+ subsets, TCRB CDR3 length was moderately but significantly shorter in type 1 diabetes patients. Naive, central memory and regulatory TCRB repertoires appeared more similar among patients than among healthy donors.

The entire amount of isolated RNA was reverse transcribed using the High Capacity cDNA Reverse Transcription Kit, so the sequenced TCRB transcripts were expressed ones. Deep immunoSEQ sequencing was applied to naive, central memory and regulatory T cell samples, giving an average of around 4 million total reads per sample. Sorted cells were lysed in RLT buffer, and RNA was extracted using DNase-treated RNeasy Micro or Mini kits according to cell number. To prevent cross-contamination, each cell subset was processed individually, whereas patient and healthy donor samples were processed jointly. Using the immunoSEQ multiplex PCR, TCRB sequences were amplified from cDNA into 87-bp fragments spanning the CDR3 region. The amplicons were sequenced using the Illumina HiSeq platform. Per the original workflow: PCR bias was corrected computationally using synthetic template baselines, and reads within Hamming distance 2 were collapsed, with unmergeable singletons discarded. Reads were aligned against IMGT to assign V, D and J genes, CDR3 length and insertions or deletions at six rearrangement sites. Within each subset, clonotype counts were normalized to the number of sorted cells before true diversity and Gini coefficients were calculated with the tcR R package. Repertoire sharing was quantified using the overlap coefficient calculated on TCRB nucleotide sequences. Out-of-frame TCRB sequences from naive cells were analyzed to stand in for the pre-selection repertoire. TCRdb stores this immuneACCESS table with in-frame sequences only. Part of the clones is absent; in the studies checked, under half of the shortfall reflects unresolved V genes, and no reason is known for the rest. That table is the source of V, J and clone size, and D and trimming were worked out from the DNA. A total of roughly 610,000 clones appear in this sample, around 16% of them only once. The ten top clones hold about 0.097% of the sample.

Ends trimmed: V by 3 bases, J by 2 bases; bases unmatched to a gene: 3. According to the germline V gene, CDR1 reads SGHTS and CDR2 reads YDEGEE. Reading from cysteine to phenylalanine, the CDR3 counts 14 amino acids. The retained sequence is limited to the CDR3, 42 bases, with the frame set at the first base. A single peripheral blood draw of 90 to 150 mL on average was collected from each donor into heparinised tubes. A BD FACSAria II was used to sort naive, central memory, regulatory and stem cell-like memory CD4+ T cells with a panel that included CD45RO, CCR7, CD25, CD127, CD95 and CD27. Purity was above 98% for every sorted population. Right away, PBMCs were isolated by Lymphoprep density gradient centrifugation and were stained directly, with no culture step. To minimize batch effects, samples were stained and sorted in pairs, one healthy donor with one patient per experiment. In the case of this clone: Its specific antigen is unknown. No quality values exist for individual bases; no much larger clone is one base distant.

This sequence was found in a man younger than 30 in good health. The sequencing sample was made of naive CD4+ T cells from blood. Per the publication, the cell subset or site label means: true naive CD4+ T cells. The rearrangement joined TRBV5-8 to TRBJ2-7, with 9 bases in between that match TRBD2. The CDR3 protein sequence reads: CASSSGTSPYEQYF. The sequence in DNA is TGTGCCAGCAGCTCCGGGACTAGCCCCTACGAGCAGTACTTC.